What follows is one T cell receptor beta chain and its context. Germline and junction disagree at one end, which may indicate a read error. A quantity of about 0.5 to 1 ug RNA underwent reverse transcription using random hexamers. TCRdb processed the immunoSEQ multiplex PCR reads anew with MiXCR; each CDR3 protein has one entry. The sample contains about 77,000 distinct CDR3 sequences, about 93% of which appear only once. The source of the sample is a study of CD8 T cells in Susac syndrome. Negative isolation yielded CD8+ and CD4+ T cells; FACS enriched TEMRA cells. Germline V lookup: CDR1 LGHDT, CDR2 YNNKEL (reference sequence). The CDR3 is made up of 12 amino acids.

The sequencing input was CD4+ T cells from PBMCs. This receptor was obtained from a human donor with Susac syndrome. The chain employs TRBV3-1 and TRBJ2-5, with 7 bases matching TRBD2. The CDR3 is CASSQGSGTVDF. CDR3 DNA sequence: TGTGCCAGCAGCCAAGGGAGCGGGACGGTGGACTTC.